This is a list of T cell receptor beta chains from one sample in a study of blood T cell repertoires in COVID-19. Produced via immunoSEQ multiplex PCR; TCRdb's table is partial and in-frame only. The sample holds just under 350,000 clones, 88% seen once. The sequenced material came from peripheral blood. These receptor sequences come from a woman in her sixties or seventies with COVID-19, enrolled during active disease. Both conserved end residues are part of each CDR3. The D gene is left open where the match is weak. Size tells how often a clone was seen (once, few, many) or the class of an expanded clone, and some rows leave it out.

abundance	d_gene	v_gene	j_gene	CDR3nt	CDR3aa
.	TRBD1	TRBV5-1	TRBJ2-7	TGCGCCAGCAGCTTCGGACAGGGGGATTTCTACGAGCAGTACTTC	CASSFGQGDFYEQYF
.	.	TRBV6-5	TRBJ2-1	TGTGCCAGCAGCCGGGATGCGTACAATGAGCAGTTCTTC	CASSRDAYNEQFF
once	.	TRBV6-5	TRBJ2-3	TGTGCCAGCAGTTTATCAGGGATGCCCAGCACAGATACGCAGTATTTT	CASSLSGMPSTDTQYF
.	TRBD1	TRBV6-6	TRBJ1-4	TGTGCCAGCAGAGCCGACAGGGTCGGCACTAATGAAAAACTGTTTTTT	CASRADRVGTNEKLFF
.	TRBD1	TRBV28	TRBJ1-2	TGTGCCAGCAGTCCTCGGACAGGATATGGCTACACCTTC	CASSPRTGYGYTF
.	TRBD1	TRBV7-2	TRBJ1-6	TGTGCCAGCAGATTCGGACAGGGCAGTTCACCCCTCCACTTT	CASRFGQGSSPLHF
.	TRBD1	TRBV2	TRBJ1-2	TGTGCCAGCAGGGGGGGACAGTACTATGGCTACACCTTC	CASRGGQYYGYTF
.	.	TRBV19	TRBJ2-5	TGTGCCAGTAGTATAGATCCCAGCCCAGGTAGGGAGACCCAGTACTTC	CASSIDPSPGRETQYF
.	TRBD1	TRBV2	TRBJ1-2	TGTGCCAGCAGGGTGACAGGGCCTAACTATGGCTACACCTTC	CASRVTGPNYGYTF
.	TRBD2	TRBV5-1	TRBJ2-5	TGCGCCAGCAGCCCGCGACTAGCGGGGGGGCCAGAGACCCAGTACTTC	CASSPRLAGGPETQYF
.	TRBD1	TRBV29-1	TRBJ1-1	TGCAGCGCAATGACAGGGGGCTGGAACACTGAAGCTTTCTTT	CSAMTGGWNTEAFF
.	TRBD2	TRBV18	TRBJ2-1	TGTGCCAGCTCACCAGACCGGGGGGGAAGGGAGCAGTTCTTC	CASSPDRGGREQFF
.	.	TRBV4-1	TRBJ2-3	TGCGCCAGCAGCCAAAGGCGGACTAGGGGGGATACGCAGTATTTT	CASSQRRTRGDTQYF
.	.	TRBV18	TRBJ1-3	TGTGCCAGCTCACTCCTAATCGCTGGAAACACCATATATTTT	CASSLLIAGNTIYF
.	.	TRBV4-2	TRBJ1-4	TGTGCCAGCAGCCAAGATGGCACCCGAGAGGGTGAAAAACTGTTTTTT	CASSQDGTREGEKLFF
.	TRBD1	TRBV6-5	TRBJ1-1	TGTGCCAGCAGCTTGGACAGGGCCCGTGAAGCTTTCTTT	CASSLDRAREAFF
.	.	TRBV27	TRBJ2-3	TGTGCCAGCAGTTCGCGGGGACGCACAGATACGCAGTATTTT	CASSSRGRTDTQYF
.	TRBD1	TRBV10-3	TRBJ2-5	TGTGCCATCAACTCGGACAGGGGAAACCAAGAGACCCAGTACTTC	CAINSDRGNQETQYF
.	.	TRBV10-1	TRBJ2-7	TGCGCCAGCAGTGAGTCGATTTTCCTAGGGCAGGGGTCTTCCTACGAGCAGTACTTC	CASSESIFLGQGSSYEQYF
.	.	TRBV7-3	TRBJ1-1	TGTGCCAGCAGCGTAAGTTGGGAGGCTGAAGCTTTCTTT	CASSVSWEAEAFF
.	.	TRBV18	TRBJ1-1	TGTGCCAGCTCACCCCCACAAGACAGGCGAAACACTGAAGCTTTCTTT	CASSPPQDRRNTEAFF
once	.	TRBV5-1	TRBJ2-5	TGCGCCAGCAGCTTGGTTGGCGGGGGCCGGGGCGAGACCCAGTACTTC	CASSLVGGGRGETQYF